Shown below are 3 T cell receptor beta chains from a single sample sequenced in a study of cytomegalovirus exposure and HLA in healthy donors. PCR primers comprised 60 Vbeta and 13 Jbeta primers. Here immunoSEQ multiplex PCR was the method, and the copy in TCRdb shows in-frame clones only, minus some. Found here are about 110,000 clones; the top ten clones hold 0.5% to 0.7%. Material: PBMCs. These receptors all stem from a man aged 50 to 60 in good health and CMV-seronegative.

The CDR3 DNA follows: TGCGCCACCGACCCATTCCCAGGGACTGAAGCTTTCTTT. Its translation is CATDPFPGTEAFF. The chain joins TRBV5-1 to TRBJ1-1, with D possibly matching TRBD1 (5 bases). The CDR3 extends over 13 amino acids. Trimming shortened V by 9 bases and J by 5 bases, and 17 bases separated the two germline ends. The V gene's germline CDR1 is SGHRS and CDR2 YFSETQ.

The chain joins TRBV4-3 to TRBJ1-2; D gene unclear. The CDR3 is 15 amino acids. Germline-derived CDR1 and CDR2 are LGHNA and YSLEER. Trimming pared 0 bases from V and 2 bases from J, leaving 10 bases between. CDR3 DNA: TGCGCCAGCAGCCAAGATTACCGGTGGAACTATGGCTACACCTTC. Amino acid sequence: CASSQDYRWNYGYTF.

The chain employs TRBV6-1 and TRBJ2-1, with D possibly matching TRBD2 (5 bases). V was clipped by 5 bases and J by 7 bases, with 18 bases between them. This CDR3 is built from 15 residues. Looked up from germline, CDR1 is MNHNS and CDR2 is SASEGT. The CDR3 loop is CASSSLGGTMNEQFF. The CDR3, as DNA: TGTGCCAGCAGTTCCCTCGGAGGTACGATGAATGAGCAGTTCTTC.